These 9 T cell receptor beta chains were all obtained from the same sample, sequenced in a study of blood T cell dynamics during melanoma immunotherapy. Time point denoted: pre-treatment baseline. The table came from immunoSEQ multiplex PCR; TCRdb's copy has only in-frame clones and leaves some out. The table includes about 11,000 clones, about four fifths detected once. Sequenced material: blood, taken from a patient treated with checkpoint blockade. The receptor source for this set is a human donor with melanoma.

The genes are TRBV7-2 and TRBJ2-7; 8 nucleotides align to TRBD2. V trimming: 3 bases; J trimming: 0 bases; junction bases outside the gene matches: 10. The germline gives CDR1 SGHTA, CDR2 FQGNSA. This CDR3 spans 17 amino acids. In DNA form, the CDR3 reads TGTGCCAGCAGCTTCATGCGGGGGGTGGAGACCTCCTACGAGCAGTACTTC. Amino acids: CASSFMRGVETSYEQYF. The full variable domain, its missing parts supplied by reference TRBV7-2 and TRBJ2-7, is GAGVSQSPSNKVTEKGKDVELRCDPISGHTALYWYRQSLGQGLEFLIYFQGNSAPDKSGLPSDRFSAERTGGSVSTLTIQRTQQEDSAVYLCASSFMRGVETSYEQYFGPGTRLTVT.

This chain joins TRBV5-5 and TRBJ2-7; 7 nucleotides line up with TRBD1. The J segment lost 1 base and the V segment lost 4 bases, leaving 11 bases of the junction unmatched. CDR1 and CDR2 from the germline V gene are SGHKS and YYEKEE (reference sequence). This CDR3 comprises 16 residues. This CDR3 is CASSRLTGAVSYEQYF. The CDR3 DNA reads as TGTGCCAGCAGCAGGCTCACAGGGGCCGTTTCCTACGAGCAGTACTTC.

The chain couples TRBV10-3 to TRBJ2-3, with 10 nucleotides matching TRBD1. Trimming took 4 bases from V and 4 from J; bases not matched to a gene: 2. Germline CDR1 ENHRY, CDR2 SYGVKD. This CDR3 contains 14 residues. The CDR3 spells CAISGTGGADTQYF. The CDR3 nucleotides are TGTGCCATCAGTGGGACAGGGGGGGCAGATACGCAGTATTTT.

The chain is built from TRBV11-1 and TRBJ2-5, with D possibly being TRBD2 (6 bases). The CDR3 consists of 15 residues. V gave up 3 bases and J gave up 5 bases, with 16 bases separating them. The germline CDR1 and CDR2 sequences are SGHAT and FQDESV (reference sequence). DNA of the CDR3: TGTGCCAGCAGCTTCGGGACTCCGGAGGAGGAGACCCAGTACTTC. It translates to CASSFGTPEEETQYF.

This chain uses TRBV28 with TRBJ2-1; weak D call: TRBD2 (5 bases). Trimming took 5 bases from V and 9 from J, leaving 14 bases between them. The CDR3 is 13 residues long. Germline CDR1 is MDHEN and CDR2 is SYDVKM. DNA for the CDR3: TGTGCCAGCAGTCGAGCTAGCTTTGGTGAGCAGTTCTTC. This codes for CASSRASFGEQFF. The variable domain in full, completed from reference TRBV28 and TRBJ2-1, reads DVKVTQSSRYLVKRTGEKVFLECVQDMDHENMFWYRQDPGLGLRLIYFSYDVKMKEKGDIPEGYSVSREKKERFSLILESASTNQTSMYLCASSRASFGEQFFGPGTRLTVL.

The chain joins TRBV11-3 to TRBJ1-1; no definite D call. The germline V and J ends were trimmed by 2 bases and 1 base, with 5 bases remaining between them. The V gene's germline CDR1 is SGHNT and CDR2 YENEEA. CDR3 size: 13 residues. This CDR3 is CASSLTENTEAFF. In nucleotides, the CDR3 is TGTGCCAGCAGCTTAACAGAGAACACTGAAGCTTTCTTT.

The chain links TRBV7-3 to TRBJ1-6; D perhaps matches TRBD1 (5 bases). The germline V gene has CDR1 SGHTA and CDR2 FQGTGA. The CDR3 has 14 residues. V was shortened by 5 bases and J by 3 bases, with 8 bases between the two germline ends. The CDR3 reads CASSRDGYNSPLHF. CDR3 coding DNA: TGTGCCAGCAGCAGGGACGGCTATAATTCACCCCTCCACTTT.

The rearrangement uses TRBV5-6 and TRBJ2-7; 10 nucleotides align to TRBD2. With V trimmed by 2 bases and J by 7 bases, 6 bases remained unmatched. CDR1 is SGHDT and CDR2 is YYEEEE in the germline V gene. This CDR3 is 14 amino acids long. Written as DNA, the CDR3 is TGTGCCAGCAGCTTCGGACTAGCGGTTTCGGAGCAGTACTTC. As protein: CASSFGLAVSEQYF.

In its sample, this clone was seen once. The rearrangement links TRBV30 to TRBJ2-3, with unresolved D. The CDR3 extends over 14 amino acids. Germline V gene sequence: CDR1 GTSNPN, CDR2 SVGIG (reference sequence). The germline V and J ends were trimmed by 1 base and 0 bases, with 8 bases remaining between them. The CDR3 bases are TGTGCCTGGAGTGGTTTCTCGAGCACAGATACGCAGTATTTT. It specifies CAWSGFSSTDTQYF.